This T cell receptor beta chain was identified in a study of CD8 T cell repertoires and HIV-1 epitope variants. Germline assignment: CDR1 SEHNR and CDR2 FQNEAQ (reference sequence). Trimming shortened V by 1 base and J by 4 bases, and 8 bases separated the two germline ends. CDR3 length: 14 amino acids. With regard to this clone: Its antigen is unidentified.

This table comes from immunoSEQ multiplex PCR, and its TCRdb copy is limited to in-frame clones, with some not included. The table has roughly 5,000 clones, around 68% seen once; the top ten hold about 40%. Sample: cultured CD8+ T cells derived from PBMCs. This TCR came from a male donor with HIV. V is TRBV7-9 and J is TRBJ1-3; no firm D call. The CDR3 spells CASSLGFMGNTIYF. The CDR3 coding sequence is TGTGCCAGCAGCTTAGGGTTTATGGGAAACACCATATATTTT.